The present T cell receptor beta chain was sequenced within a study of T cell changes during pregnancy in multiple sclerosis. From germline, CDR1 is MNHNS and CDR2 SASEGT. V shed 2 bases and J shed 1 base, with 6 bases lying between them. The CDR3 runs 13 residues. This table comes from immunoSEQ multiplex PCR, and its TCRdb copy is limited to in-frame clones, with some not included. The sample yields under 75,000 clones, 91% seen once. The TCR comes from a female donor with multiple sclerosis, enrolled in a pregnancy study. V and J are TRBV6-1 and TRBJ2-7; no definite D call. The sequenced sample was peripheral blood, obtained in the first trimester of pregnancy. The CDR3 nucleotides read TGTGCCAGCAGTGAATCTTATTCCTACGAGCAGTACTTC. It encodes CASSESYSYEQYF.